This T cell receptor (beta chain) was sequenced in a study of blood T cells in healthy people across ages. Findings and caveats of the study: Diversity was higher, and naive CD4+ cells more numerous, in long-lived donors than in aged donors. Since the PBMCs were unsorted, naive and antigen-experienced cells could not be conclusively compared. Age advanced and TCR beta diversity per million T cells fell, roughly linearly.

Then a second PCR, running about 6 to 12 cycles, was carried out with a sample-barcoded 5' primer and a J-beta primer mix. TCRdb recomputed calls from the 5' RACE reads with MiXCR, one row per CDR3 protein. The sample has about 1.8 million distinct CDR3 sequences; around half are singletons. Of note for this clonotype: The antigen is undetermined.

A minimum of 5 micrograms of total RNA was extracted per sample. This clonotype was obtained from a woman aged 40-49 years in good health. Sequencing was done on a sample of blood.

The CDR3: CSASRGPEGYTF. As DNA, the CDR3 is TGCAGTGCTAGTAGAGGCCCCGAAGGCTACACCTTC. This chain links TRBV20-1 with TRBJ1-2; D call uncertain. The CDR3 is 12 residues long. Germline CDR1 reads DFQATT; CDR2 reads SNEGSKA (reference sequence). Trimming left V 3 bases short and J 8 bases short, with 13 bases between.